Shown below are 13 T cell receptor beta chains from a single sample sequenced in a study of persistence of HIV-infected CD4 T cells. This nonspecific control used anti-CD3/anti-CD28 bead stimulation of CD4+ T cells. Sorting selected CD4+ T cells upregulating both CD40 ligand and CD69. No antigen has been identified for these receptors. Sequencing used immunoSEQ version 4 in survey mode. Clones were sequenced by immunoSEQ multiplex PCR, and TCRdb holds only the in-frame ones, with some missing. This table has 40,000 to 55,000 clones, about 88% appearing once. The starting material was CD4+ T cells sorted from PBMCs after approximately 19-hour stimulation, obtained from a patient who received antiretroviral therapy. Receptors were obtained from an adult woman with HIV who was CMV-seropositive.

V usage is TRBV24-1 and J usage is TRBJ1-3; 8 bases match TRBD1. Germline V gives CDR1 KGHDR, CDR2 SFDVKD. The J segment lost 4 bases and the V segment lost 3 bases, leaving 4 bases of the junction unmatched. This CDR3 has 15 residues. The CDR3 sequence: CATSDPRGPGNTIYF. The CDR3 region has the DNA TGTGCCACCAGTGATCCCAGGGGGCCAGGAAACACCATATATTTT.

The chain joins TRBV6-5 to TRBJ1-1; 12 positions agree with TRBD1. Germline CDR1 and CDR2: MNHEY and SVGAGI. With V trimmed by 0 bases and J by 4 bases, 3 bases remained unmatched. The CDR3 runs 16 residues. This chain's CDR3 is CASSYSGQGAGTEAFF. The CDR3 coding sequence is TGTGCCAGCAGTTACTCGGGACAGGGGGCAGGCACTGAAGCTTTCTTT.

The CDR3: CATSRTVAGGNEQFF. CDR3 bases: TGTGCCACCAGCAGGACGGTAGCGGGGGGCAATGAGCAGTTCTTC. This chain connects TRBV15 to TRBJ2-1; TRBD2 matches 10 bases. Germline V gene data show CDR1 as LNHNV and CDR2 as YYDKDF (reference sequence). Germline trimming cut 3 bases from V and 6 bases from J; bases unmatched to any gene: 5. This CDR3 contains 15 residues.

The rearrangement uses TRBV3-1 (or the pseudogene TRBV3-2) and TRBJ2-7, with D perhaps given as TRBD1 or TRBD2 (5 bases each). CDR3 size: 14 residues. Trimming pared 4 bases from V and 2 bases from J, leaving 12 bases between. Looked up from germline, CDR1 is LGHDT and CDR2 is YNNKEL (reference sequence). CDR3 sequence reads: CASSLEGWAYEQYF. DNA of the CDR3: TGTGCCAGCAGCCTCGAGGGGTGGGCCTACGAGCAGTACTTC.

The gene calls are TRBV9 and TRBJ1-1, with unresolved D. The CDR3 has 11 amino acids. The ends were cut back, 3 bases at V and 6 bases at J, with 6 bases in the middle. CDR1 is SGDLS and CDR2 is YYNGEE in the germline V gene. The DNA for the CDR3 is TGTGCCAGCAGCGACGGACCTGAAGCTTTCTTT. Protein product: CASSDGPEAFF.

The chain employs TRBV5-1 and TRBJ1-3; weak D call: TRBD1 (5 bases). V was cut by 4 bases and J by 2 bases, with 10 bases left in between. From germline, CDR1 is SGHRS and CDR2 YFSETQ. This CDR3 is 14 amino acids long. In nucleotides, the CDR3 is TGCGCCAGCAGCCCACAGGTTACTGGAAACACCATATATTTT. It codes for CASSPQVTGNTIYF.

This chain joins TRBV5-1 and TRBJ1-6; tentative D call: TRBD1 (6 bases). The CDR3 length is 14 residues. V was clipped by 1 base and J by 8 bases, with 10 bases between them. The germline CDR1 and CDR2 sequences are SGHRS and YFSETQ. The CDR3 here is CASSLREGDSPLHF. The CDR3, as DNA: TGCGCCAGCAGCTTGCGAGAGGGGGATTCACCCCTCCACTTT.

V gene TRBV12-3 or TRBV12-4 combines with J gene TRBJ2-3; D remains unclear. The CDR3 loop spans 12 amino acids. Trimming took off 5 bases at V and 2 bases at J, with 5 bases between the two ends. In DNA, the CDR3 is TGTGCCAGCAGTCTCCTCACAGATACGCAGTATTTT. Its protein product is CASSLLTDTQYF.

The rearrangement links TRBV5-8 to TRBJ2-6; D unresolved. Per germline, CDR1 SGHTS and CDR2 YDEGEE. Trimming took 3 bases from V and 0 from J, leaving 13 bases between them. CDR3 size: 17 residues. CDR3 coding DNA: TGTGCCAGCAGCTCATACCTAGACACCTCTGGGGCCAACGTCCTGACTTTC. Encoded protein: CASSSYLDTSGANVLTF. Variable domain in full (rest from reference TRBV5-8 and TRBJ2-6): EAGVTQSPTHLIKTRGQQATLRCSPISGHTSVYWYQQALGLGLQFLLWYDEGEERNRGNFPPRFSGRQFPNYSSELNVNALELEDSALYLCASSSYLDTSGANVLTFGAGSRLTVL.

The chain joins TRBV5-5 to TRBJ1-1, with a tentative D call TRBD1 (6 bases). V lost 2 bases, J lost 1 base, and 12 bases lay in between. Germline-derived CDR1 and CDR2 are SGHKS and YYEKEE (reference sequence). This CDR3 comprises 15 residues. CDR3 amino acids: CASSLQGWTNTEAFF. CDR3 sequence (DNA): TGTGCCAGCAGCTTACAGGGATGGACGAACACTGAAGCTTTCTTT.

The chain has TRBV6-6 and TRBJ1-2, with D unclear. Trimming left V 5 bases short and J 6 bases short, with 13 bases between. The CDR3 is made up of 13 amino acids. Germline V gene sequence: CDR1 MNHNY, CDR2 SVGAGI (reference sequence). The CDR3 DNA reads TGTGCCAGCAGTACTCTGGGTAATCATGGCTACACCTTC. Its translation: CASSTLGNHGYTF.

The genes are TRBV7-9 and TRBJ1-2; D is perhaps TRBD1 (5 bases). Per the germline V gene, CDR1 is SEHNR and CDR2 is FQNEAQ (reference sequence). The V end was cut by 3 bases, the J end by 8 bases, with 13 bases between. The CDR3 runs 13 residues. The CDR3 DNA reads TGTGCCAGCAGCTTGGATTGGGGGGGAGGCTACACCTTC. It is translated as CASSLDWGGGYTF.

This chain joins TRBV6-5 and TRBJ2-5, with D unclear. Looked up from germline, CDR1 is MNHEY and CDR2 is SVGAGI. Deletions cut 9 bases from V and 0 bases from J, with 8 bases between. This CDR3 spans 12 amino acids. The CDR3 loop reads CASARYQETQYF. For the CDR3, the DNA is TGTGCCAGTGCCCGATACCAAGAGACCCAGTACTTC.